This entry lists 17 T cell receptor beta chains sequenced from one sample in a study of CD4+ T cells in melanoma. TCRdb keeps only in-frame clones here, not all; method: immunoSEQ multiplex PCR. The sample lists approximately 7,400 clones; 52% were seen once. Sequencing was performed on cells from a culture (not recorded whether cultured in vitro). The receptor source for this set is a human donor with melanoma.

The rearrangement links TRBV5-3 to TRBJ1-5; no firm D call. TRBV5-3 belongs to the ORF category, with a function that is uncertain. CDR3 length: 14 amino acids. V dropped 0 bases and J dropped 3 bases, with 7 bases sitting between them. The chain's CDR3 is CARSLASPNQPQHF. For the CDR3, the DNA is TGTGCCAGAAGCTTGGCCAGCCCCAATCAGCCCCAGCATTTT.

This clone qualifies as medium-sized. The V and J genes are TRBV27 and TRBJ1-3; D uncertain. From germline, CDR1 is MNHEY and CDR2 SMNVEV (reference sequence). The length of the CDR3 is 13 residues. Trimming left V 1 base short and J 3 bases short, with 4 bases between. CDR3 protein: CASSLLSGNTIYF. The CDR3 nucleotides read TGTGCCAGCAGTTTATTAAGTGGAAACACCATATATTTT.

The rearrangement joins TRBV29-1 to TRBJ1-5; 7 nucleotides line up with TRBD1. Germline CDR1 and CDR2: SQVTM and ANQGSEA. The CDR3 is made up of 13 amino acids. The V gene end was trimmed by 5 bases and the J gene end by 7 bases; junction bases not matched to a gene: 8. In DNA, the CDR3 is TGCAGCGTTCTTGGGACAGCGGGACAGCCCCAGCATTTT. Protein sequence: CSVLGTAGQPQHF.

The J gene is TRBJ1-1, the V gene TRBV30; 7 bases match TRBD1. Looked up from germline, CDR1 is GTSNPN and CDR2 is SVGIG (reference sequence). This CDR3 comprises 13 residues. J was trimmed by 1 base and V by 8 bases; bases with no gene match: 7. The CDR3 region is CARTGARNTEAFF. The CDR3 DNA follows: TGTGCCCGCACAGGGGCACGGAACACTGAAGCTTTCTTT.

The rearrangement joins TRBV20-1 to TRBJ1-1; perhaps TRBD1 as D (6 bases). V lost 7 bases and J 0 bases, leaving 6 bases between the germline ends. Germline V CDR1 and CDR2: DFQATT, SNEGSKA (reference sequence). The CDR3 contains 11 residues. CDR3: CSGQVNTEAFF. DNA of the CDR3: TGCAGTGGACAGGTGAACACTGAAGCTTTCTTT.

The chain combines TRBV18 with TRBJ2-5; 13 positions match TRBD2. CDR3 length: 16 residues. In germline, CDR1 is KGHSH, CDR2 LQKENI. V lost 6 bases, J lost 7 bases, and 11 bases stayed unmatched. The CDR3 loop reads CASSPTSGGLQSTQYF. The CDR3 region has the DNA TGTGCCAGCTCCCCGACTAGCGGGGGGCTACAATCGACCCAGTACTTC.

The chain is built from TRBV5-1 and TRBJ1-1, with TRBD1 matching over 9 bases. V lost 4 bases and J lost 3; bases outside the gene matches: 7. Germline V CDR1 and CDR2: SGHRS, YFSETQ. This CDR3 spans 15 amino acids. The CDR3 spells CASSRAGTGYTEAFF. In nucleotides, the CDR3 is TGCGCCAGCAGCAGGGCCGGGACAGGGTACACTGAAGCTTTCTTT.

V and J are TRBV19 and TRBJ1-1; D call uncertain. This CDR3 is built from 14 residues. CDR1 LNHDA and CDR2 SQIVND come from the germline V gene (reference sequence). Trimming cost V 8 bases and J 4 bases, with 17 bases left between them. The CDR3 protein is CASGDVAWSTEAFF. For the CDR3, the DNA is TGTGCCAGTGGAGACGTGGCTTGGTCCACTGAAGCTTTCTTT.

The CDR3 protein is CASSEKSMGGAASPLHF. Here the CDR3 DNA reads TGTGCCAGCAGTGAAAAGTCGATGGGGGGGGCTGCTTCACCCCTCCACTTT. This sequence joins TRBV6-1 and TRBJ1-6, with D perhaps matching TRBD1 (6 bases). CDR3 size: 17 residues. Deletions cut 2 bases from V and 9 bases from J, with 20 bases between. The germline CDR1 and CDR2 sequences are MNHNS and SASEGT.

This clone was counted between two and nine times. The chain joins TRBV7-8 to TRBJ1-1; D may be TRBD1 (6 bases). With 5 bases removed from V and 8 bases from J, the gap between germline ends came to 24 bases. CDR1 and CDR2 from the germline V gene are SGHVS and FQNEAQ. The CDR3 extends over 16 amino acids. DNA for the CDR3: TGTGCCAGCAGCAGAATCGCCGCGCGGACAGAAAAAGAAGCTTTCTTT. It specifies CASSRIAARTEKEAFF.

The CDR3: CASSLRSSYEQYF. CDR3 nucleotides: TGTGCCAGCAGCTTGAGATCCTCCTACGAGCAGTACTTC. J is TRBJ2-7 and V is TRBV5-4; D is uncertain. The V gene's germline CDR1 is SGHNT and CDR2 YYREEE (reference sequence). The CDR3 loop spans 13 amino acids. The V end was cut by 1 base, the J end by 0 bases, with 5 bases between.

This clone occurred a few times. This CDR3 reads CASSHLGRKLGSPLHF. The CDR3 DNA reads TGCGCCAGCAGCCACCTCGGACGGAAGTTAGGATCACCCCTCCACTTT. The chain recombines TRBV4-1 with TRBJ1-6; D unresolved. V lost 3 bases and J 10 bases, leaving 19 bases between the germline ends. Germline CDR1 is MGHRA and CDR2 is YSYEKL. The CDR3 has 16 amino acids.

The chain joins TRBV21-1 to TRBJ1-1. TRBV21-1 is assigned pseudogene status. The CDR3 totals 16 residues. The CDR3, as DNA: TGTGCCAGCAGCACCAGGGGGGGCAGGGGAAACACTGAAGCTTTCTTT. This translates into CASSTRGGRGNTEAFF.

In this sample, this clone turned up a few times. The chain joins TRBV11-2 to TRBJ2-1, with D possibly being TRBD2 (6 bases). The V end was cut by 3 bases, the J end by 5 bases, with 14 bases between. The CDR3 totals 15 residues. Germline CDR1 reads SGHAT; CDR2 reads FQNNGV. The chain's CDR3 is CASSFSGSHDNEQFF. DNA of the CDR3: TGTGCCAGCAGCTTTAGCGGCTCCCATGACAATGAGCAGTTCTTC. Combining the CDR3 with reference TRBV11-2 and TRBJ2-1 gives the whole variable domain EAGVAQSPRYKIIEKRQSVAFWCNPISGHATLYWYQQILGQGPKLLIQFQNNGVVDDSQLPKDRFSAERLKGVDSTLKIQPAKLEDSAVYLCASSFSGSHDNEQFFGPGTRLTVL.

The chain is built from TRBV5-1 and TRBJ2-3; no clear D gene. Germline V gene data show CDR1 as SGHRS and CDR2 as YFSETQ. This CDR3 is built from 13 residues. With 4 bases removed from V and 5 bases from J, the gap between germline ends came to 11 bases. CDR3 loop: CASSLRPGDTQYF. The CDR3 nucleotides are TGCGCCAGCAGCCTACGGCCGGGAGATACGCAGTATTTT.

The rearrangement joins TRBV5-1 to TRBJ1-6; tentatively, D is TRBD1 (6 bases). CDR3 size: 15 residues. Per germline, CDR1 SGHRS and CDR2 YFSETQ. V was shortened by 0 bases and J by 4 bases, with 8 bases between the two germline ends. CDR3 sequence reads: CASSLARGYNSPLHF. CDR3 DNA sequence: TGCGCCAGCAGCTTGGCAAGGGGGTATAATTCACCCCTCCACTTT.

The chain combines TRBV2 with TRBJ1-5; D not resolved. Trimming removed 1 base from V and 6 bases from J, with 13 bases in between. Germline V lookup: CDR1 SNHLY, CDR2 FYNNEI. The CDR3 contains 15 residues. Written as DNA, the CDR3 is TGTGCCAGCAGTGAAGTTAGGGCTGGTGGTCAGCCCCAGCATTTT. This translates into CASSEVRAGGQPQHF.